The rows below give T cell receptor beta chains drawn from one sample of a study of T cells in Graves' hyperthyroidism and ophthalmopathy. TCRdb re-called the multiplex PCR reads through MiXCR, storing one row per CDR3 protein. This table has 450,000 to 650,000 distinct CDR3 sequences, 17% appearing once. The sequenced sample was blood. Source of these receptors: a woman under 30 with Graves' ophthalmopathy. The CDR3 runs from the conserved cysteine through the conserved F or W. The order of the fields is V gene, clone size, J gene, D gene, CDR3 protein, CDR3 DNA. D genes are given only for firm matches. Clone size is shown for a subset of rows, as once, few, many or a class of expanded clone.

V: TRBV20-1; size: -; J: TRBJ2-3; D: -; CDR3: CSAVGPEGTDTQYF; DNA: TGCAGTGCCGTCGGACCCGAGGGCACAGATACGCAGTATTTT
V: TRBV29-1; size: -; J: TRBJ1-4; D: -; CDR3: CSFTGPSNEKLFF; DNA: TGCAGCTTCACAGGGCCGTCTAATGAAAAACTGTTTTTT
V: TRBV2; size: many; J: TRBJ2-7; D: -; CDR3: CASSGQITSYEQYF; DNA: TGTGCCAGCAGTGGACAGATAACCTCCTACGAGCAGTACTTC
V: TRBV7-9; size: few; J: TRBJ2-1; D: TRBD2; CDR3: CASSLALSGVKNEQFF; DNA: TGTGCCAGCAGCTTAGCGCTTAGCGGGGTGAAGAATGAGCAGTTCTTC
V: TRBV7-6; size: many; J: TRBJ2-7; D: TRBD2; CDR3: CASSSQFLAGGSYEQYF; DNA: TGTGCCAGCAGCTCCCAATTTCTAGCGGGCGGATCCTACGAGCAGTACTTC
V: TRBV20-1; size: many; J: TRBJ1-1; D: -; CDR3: CSANRNTEAFF; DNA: TGCAGTGCTAATAGGAACACTGAAGCTTTCTTT
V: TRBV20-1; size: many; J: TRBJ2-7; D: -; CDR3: CSARKRTYEQYF; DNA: TGCAGTGCTAGAAAAAGAACTTACGAGCAGTACTTC
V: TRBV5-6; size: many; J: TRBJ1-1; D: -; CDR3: CASSLPGTHPNTEAFF; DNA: TGTGCCAGCAGCTTGCCGGGAACCCACCCGAACACTGAAGCTTTCTTT
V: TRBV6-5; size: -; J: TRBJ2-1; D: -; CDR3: CASSLEYSSYNEQFF; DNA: TGTGCCAGCAGTCTTGAGTATAGCTCCTACAATGAGCAGTTCTTC
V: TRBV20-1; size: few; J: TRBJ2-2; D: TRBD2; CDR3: CSARDILAERENTGELFF; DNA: TGCAGTGCTAGAGATATACTAGCGGAGCGGGAAAACACCGGGGAGCTGTTTTTT
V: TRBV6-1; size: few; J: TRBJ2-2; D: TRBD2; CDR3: CASREEPNTGELFF; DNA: TGTGCCAGCCGGGAGGAGCCGAACACCGGGGAGCTGTTTTTT
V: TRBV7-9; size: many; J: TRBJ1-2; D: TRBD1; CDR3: CASTTGTATYGYTF; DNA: TGTGCCAGCACCACCGGGACAGCAACCTATGGCTACACCTTC
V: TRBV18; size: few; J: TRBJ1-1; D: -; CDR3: CASSPFQGTNTEAFF; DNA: TGTGCCAGCTCACCGTTCCAGGGAACGAACACTGAAGCTTTCTTT
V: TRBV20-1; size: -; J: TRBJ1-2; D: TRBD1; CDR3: CSARTGVNYGYTF; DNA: TGCAGTGCTCGGACAGGGGTTAACTATGGCTACACCTTC
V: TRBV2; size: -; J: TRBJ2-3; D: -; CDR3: CASRGGDTQYF; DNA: TGTGCCAGCAGGGGTGGAGATACGCAGTATTTT
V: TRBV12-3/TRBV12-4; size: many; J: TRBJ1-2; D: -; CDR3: CASQGAGSLPNYGYTF; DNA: TGTGCGAGCCAGGGAGCGGGATCCCTACCTAACTATGGCTACACCTTC
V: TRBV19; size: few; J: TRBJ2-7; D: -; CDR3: CASSIGVGSSYEQYF; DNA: TGTGCCAGTAGTATAGGCGTCGGGAGCTCCTACGAGCAGTACTTC
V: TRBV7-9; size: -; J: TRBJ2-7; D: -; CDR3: CASSLIVYRTEGHEQYF; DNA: TGTGCCAGCAGCTTAATAGTATACCGGACGGAGGGCCACGAGCAGTACTTC
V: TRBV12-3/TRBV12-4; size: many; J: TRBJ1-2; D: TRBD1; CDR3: CASSSTGVEGYTF; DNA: TGTGCCAGCAGTTCAACAGGGGTGGAGGGCTACACCTTC
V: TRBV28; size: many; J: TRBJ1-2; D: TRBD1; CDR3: CASSSSLQGGEDYGYTF; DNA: TGTGCCAGCAGTTCAAGCCTGCAGGGGGGGGAAGACTATGGCTACACCTTC
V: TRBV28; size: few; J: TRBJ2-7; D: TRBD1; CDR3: CASSFRTGSYEQYF; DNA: TGTGCCAGCAGTTTCCGGACAGGGTCCTACGAGCAGTACTTC
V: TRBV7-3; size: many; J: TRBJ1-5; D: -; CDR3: CASSLNQGEQPQHF; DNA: TGTGCCAGCAGCTTAAATCAAGGGGAGCAGCCCCAGCATTTT
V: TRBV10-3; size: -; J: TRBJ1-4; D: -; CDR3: CAISPREPALGEKLFF; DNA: TGTGCCATCAGTCCCCGGGAACCCGCGCTCGGTGAAAAACTGTTTTTT
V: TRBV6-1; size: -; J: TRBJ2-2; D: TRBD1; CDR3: CASGGTGVAGELFF; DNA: TGTGCCAGCGGTGGGACAGGGGTGGCCGGGGAGCTGTTTTTT
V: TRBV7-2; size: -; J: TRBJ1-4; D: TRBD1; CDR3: CASSPTGGEYEKLFF; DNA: TGTGCCAGCAGCCCGACAGGGGGCGAATATGAAAAACTGTTTTTT
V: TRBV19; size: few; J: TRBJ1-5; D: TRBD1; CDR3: CASSYSPTGVSNQPQHF; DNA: TGTGCCAGTTCCTATTCACCGACAGGGGTGAGCAATCAGCCCCAGCATTTT
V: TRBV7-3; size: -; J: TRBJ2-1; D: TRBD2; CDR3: CASSGGGVDYNEQFF; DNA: TGCGCCAGCAGCGGGGGGGGGGTCGACTACAATGAGCAGTTCTTC
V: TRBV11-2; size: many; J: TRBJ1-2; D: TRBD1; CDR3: CASSLERTGYAYGYTF; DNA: TGTGCCAGCAGCTTAGAGCGGACAGGGTACGCCTATGGCTACACCTTC
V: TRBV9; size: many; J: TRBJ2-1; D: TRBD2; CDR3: CASSVGVAGGISEQFF; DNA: TGTGCCAGCAGCGTAGGTGTGGCGGGAGGAATCAGTGAGCAGTTCTTC
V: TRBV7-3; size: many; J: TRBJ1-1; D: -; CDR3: CASSLMPGFEAFF; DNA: TGTGCCAGCAGCTTAATGCCAGGTTTTGAAGCTTTCTTT
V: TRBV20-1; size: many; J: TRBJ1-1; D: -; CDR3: CSASAARGATRYTEAFF; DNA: TGCAGTGCTAGCGCCGCCCGGGGTGCGACGAGGTACACTGAAGCTTTCTTT
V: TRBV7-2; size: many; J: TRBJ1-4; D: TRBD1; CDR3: CASSYRTGGGGEKLFF; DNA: TGTGCCAGCAGCTACCGGACAGGGGGCGGAGGAGAAAAACTGTTTTTT
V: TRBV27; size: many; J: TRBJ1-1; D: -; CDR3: CASSLLGGANTEAFF; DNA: TGTGCCAGCAGTTTGTTGGGAGGTGCCAACACTGAAGCTTTCTTT
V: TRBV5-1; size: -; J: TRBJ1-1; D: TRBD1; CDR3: CASSLETGVTEAFF; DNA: TGCGCCAGCAGCTTGGAAACAGGGGTTACTGAAGCTTTCTTT
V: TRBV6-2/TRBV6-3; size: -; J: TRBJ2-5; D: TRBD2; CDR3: CASSYGSAGGLQETQYF; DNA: TGTGCCAGCAGTTACGGGTCAGCGGGGGGATTACAAGAGACCCAGTACTTC
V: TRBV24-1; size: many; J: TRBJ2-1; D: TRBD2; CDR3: CATSDSASGPNNEQFF; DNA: TGTGCCACCAGTGATTCGGCTAGCGGGCCCAACAATGAGCAGTTCTTC
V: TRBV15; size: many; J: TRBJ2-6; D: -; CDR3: CATHTLEGIGSGANVLTF; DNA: TGTGCCACCCACACCCTGGAGGGCATCGGGTCTGGGGCCAACGTCCTGACTTTC
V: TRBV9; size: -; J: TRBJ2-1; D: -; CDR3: CASSFSGARNEQFF; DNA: TGTGCCAGCAGCTTTTCCGGGGCCAGGAATGAGCAGTTCTTC
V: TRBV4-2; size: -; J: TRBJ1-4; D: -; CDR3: CASSQVSALNEKLFF; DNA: TGTGCCAGCAGCCAGGTTTCAGCTCTTAATGAAAAACTGTTTTTT
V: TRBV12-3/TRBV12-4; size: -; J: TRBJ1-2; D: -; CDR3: CASSLQGPGTYYGCTF; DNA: TGTGCCAGCAGTTTACAGGGTCCTGGGACTTACTATGGCTGCACCTTC
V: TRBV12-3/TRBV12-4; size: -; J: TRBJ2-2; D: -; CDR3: CASAPGQNTGELFF; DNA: TGTGCCAGCGCACCGGGACAAAACACCGGGGAGCTGTTTTTT
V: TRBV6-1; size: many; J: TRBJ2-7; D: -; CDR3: CASSARAPYEQYF; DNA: TGTGCCAGCAGTGCCAGGGCCCCCTACGAGCAGTACTTC
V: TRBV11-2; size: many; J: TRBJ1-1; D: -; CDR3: CASSFEAFAEAFF; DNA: TGTGCCAGCAGCTTCGAGGCTTTCGCTGAAGCTTTCTTT
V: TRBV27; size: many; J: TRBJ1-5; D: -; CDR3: CASSFGGAQPQHF; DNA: TGTGCCAGCAGTTTTGGAGGGGCTCAGCCCCAGCATTTT